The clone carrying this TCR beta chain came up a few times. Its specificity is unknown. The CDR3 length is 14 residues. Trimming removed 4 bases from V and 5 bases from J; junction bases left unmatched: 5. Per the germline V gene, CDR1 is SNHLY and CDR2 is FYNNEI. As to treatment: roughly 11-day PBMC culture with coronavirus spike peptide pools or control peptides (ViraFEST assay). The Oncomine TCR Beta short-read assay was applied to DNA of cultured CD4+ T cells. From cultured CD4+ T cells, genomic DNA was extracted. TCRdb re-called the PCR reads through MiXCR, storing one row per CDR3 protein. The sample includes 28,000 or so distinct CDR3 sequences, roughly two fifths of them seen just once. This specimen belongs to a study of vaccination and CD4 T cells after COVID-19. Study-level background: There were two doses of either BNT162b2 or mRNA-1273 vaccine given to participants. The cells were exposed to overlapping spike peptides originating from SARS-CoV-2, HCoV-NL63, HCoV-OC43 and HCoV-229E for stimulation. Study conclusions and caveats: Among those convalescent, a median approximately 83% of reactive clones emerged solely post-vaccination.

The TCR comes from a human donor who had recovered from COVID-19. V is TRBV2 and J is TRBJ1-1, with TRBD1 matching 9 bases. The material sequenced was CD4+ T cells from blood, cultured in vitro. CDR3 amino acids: CASSVDRGTTEAFF. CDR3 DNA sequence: TGTGCCAGCAGTGTGGACAGGGGTACTACTGAAGCTTTCTTT.